This T cell receptor (beta chain) was retrieved from a study of T cell responses to AZD1222 COVID-19 vaccine. Germline CDR1 LNHDA, CDR2 SQIVND (reference sequence). Trimming removed 5 bases at V and 1 base at J, with 14 bases between. The CDR3 sequence is 15 residues long. TCRdb's table, derived via immunoSEQ multiplex PCR, lists solely in-frame clones and lacks some. The table includes 140,000 to 150,000 clones, more than 80% detected once. Broader study findings: It should be noted that donors were predominantly white British and more often female, and clonal diversity was possibly underestimated.

As for this clone: Its cognate antigen is unknown.

V is TRBV19 and J is TRBJ1-1; D remains ambiguous. The clonotype originates from an adult in good health. Sequences were derived from peripheral blood, sampled on day 0 of AZD1222 vaccination. The CDR3 nucleotides are TGTGCCAGTAGTTCCAACCGGAGACCGAACACTGAAGCTTTCTTT. Residues: CASSSNRRPNTEAFF.